These T cell receptor beta chains were read from a single sample in a study of OX40 agonist ivuxolimab in advanced cancers. Using immunoSEQ multiplex PCR, the repertoire was profiled, and TCRdb retains in-frame clones only, with some absent. This sample has some 95,000 clones, with about 85% found just once. This specimen consisted of CD4+ or CD8+ T cells sorted from blood, obtained in a trial of the OX40 agonist ivuxolimab. These receptors were collected from an adult with an advanced solid tumor such as melanoma, head and neck, liver or kidney cancer. Each CDR3 is given with its conserved first and last residue. D genes are given only for firm matches. Clone size is not always given. Where it is, it says once, few, many or a class for expanded clones.

15 | TRBJ1-1 | . | . | TRBV19 | CASKMGDARGTEAFF | TGTGCCAGTAAAATGGGTGACGCCCGAGGAACTGAAGCTTTCTTT
16 | TRBJ2-1 | . | . | TRBV9 | CASSADWRSSYNEQFF | TGTGCCAGCAGCGCCGACTGGCGGAGCTCCTACAATGAGCAGTTCTTC
14 | TRBJ2-1 | . | once | TRBV19 | CASSISGADNEQFF | TGTGCCAGTAGTATATCAGGGGCGGACAATGAGCAGTTCTTC
17 | TRBJ2-3 | TRBD2 | . | TRBV7-2 | CASSSSGSAGPTDTQYF | TGTGCCAGCAGCTCCTCAGGATCAGCGGGACCCACAGATACGCAGTATTTT
12 | TRBJ2-5 | . | . | TRBV6-6 | CASRGPGETQYF | TGTGCCAGCAGGGGGCCGGGAGAGACCCAGTACTTC
12 | TRBJ1-2 | . | once | TRBV5-1 | CASHGSAYGYTF | TGCGCCAGCCACGGCAGTGCGTATGGCTACACCTTC
11 | TRBJ2-5 | . | . | TRBV5-1 | CASSLQETQYF | TGCGCCAGCAGCTTGCAGGAGACCCAGTACTTC
10 | TRBJ2-7 | . | once | TRBV20-1 | CSAARNEQYF | TGCAGTGCCGCGCGCAACGAGCAGTACTTC
14 | TRBJ1-2 | . | . | TRBV7-8 | CASSFRGTNYGYTF | TGTGCCAGCAGCTTTAGGGGTACTAACTATGGCTACACCTTC
12 | TRBJ2-3 | . | once | TRBV7-2 | CASSSWGDTQYF | TGTGCCAGCAGCTCGTGGGGGGATACGCAGTATTTT
11 | TRBJ1-1 | . | . | TRBV6-6 | CASKGNTEAFF | TGTGCCAGCAAAGGGAACACTGAAGCTTTCTTT
12 | TRBJ1-1 | . | . | TRBV6-1 | CASAPGDTEAFF | TGTGCGTCGGCTCCTGGGGACACTGAAGCTTTCTTT
14 | TRBJ2-1 | . | few | TRBV19 | CASSITRQGGEQFF | TGTGCCAGTAGTATTACTAGGCAAGGAGGTGAGCAGTTCTTC
14 | TRBJ2-5 | . | . | TRBV7-2 | CASSARDFQETQYF | TGTGCCAGCAGCGCGCGGGACTTCCAAGAGACCCAGTACTTC
14 | TRBJ1-2 | . | . | TRBV6-5 | CASMEQPANYGYTF | TGTGCCAGCATGGAGCAGCCAGCTAACTATGGCTACACCTTC
13 | TRBJ2-7 | TRBD1 | few | TRBV30 | CAWGGTGVGEQYF | TGTGCCTGGGGAGGGACAGGGGTTGGCGAGCAGTACTTC
14 | TRBJ2-5 | . | . | TRBV18 | CASSGLGDAETQYF | TGTGCCAGCTCAGGCCTAGGAGACGCAGAGACCCAGTACTTC
15 | TRBJ1-1 | . | . | TRBV28 | CASSFFRGPGGEAFF | TGTGCCAGCAGTTTTTTTAGAGGGCCTGGGGGTGAAGCTTTCTTT
14 | TRBJ1-6 | . | . | TRBV28 | CASSLPNPNSPLHF | TGTGCCAGCAGTCTCCCTAATCCCAATTCACCCCTCCACTTT
16 | TRBJ2-1 | . | . | TRBV6-5 | CASSYIRGRGDNEQFF | TGTGCCAGCAGTTACATCAGGGGCAGGGGAGACAATGAGCAGTTCTTC